Listed here are 23 T cell receptor beta chains from one sample, sequenced in a study of T cell clonality in common variable immunodeficiency (dated by TCRdb to between 2014 and 2016). The receptor library was made with the immunoSEQ multiplex PCR assay. TCRdb took over this immuneACCESS table, retaining in-frame rearrangements with V and J assigned. Such tables are incomplete; in checked studies, under half of the missing clones stem from an unresolved V gene, and the remainder is unexplained. The sample has about 40,000 clones on record, with no singletons. The ten largest clonotypes hold roughly 2.8% of the sample. The sequenced material came from peripheral blood mononuclear cells. Receptors were obtained from a person aged 18 to 70 in good health.

This clone was recorded at least ten times. The junction departs from the called germline gene at one end, perhaps through a read error. The sequenced fragment ends 3 residues before the CDR3 boundary, so the rest is inferred from the germline J gene. The J gene is TRBJ1-2, the V gene TRBV2, with D uncertain. CDR1 is SNHLY and CDR2 is FYNNEI in the germline V gene. The CDR3 sequence is 13 residues long. CDR3 in amino acids: CASSESGNYGYTF. CDR3 DNA (partial): TGTGCCAGCAGTGAATCTGGAAACTATGGT. Supplemented by reference TRBV2 and TRBJ1-2, the full variable domain reads EPEVTQTPSHQVTQMGQEVILRCVPISNHLYFYWYRQILGQKVEFLVSFYNNEISEKSEIFDDQFSVERPDGSNFTLKIRSTKLEDSAMYFCASSESGNYGYTFGSGTRLTVV.

This clone was observed many times. The sequence runs out 3 residues before the end of the CDR3; the remainder is reconstructed from the germline J gene. The rearrangement joins TRBV5-5 to TRBJ2-1; D is uncertain. V shed 0 bases and J shed 5 bases, with 6 bases lying between them. Per germline, CDR1 SGHKS and CDR2 YYEKEE (reference sequence). The CDR3 spans 13 residues. The DNA read from the CDR3 is TGTGCCAGCAGCTTGGTCCCGGACAATGAG. Encoded protein: CASSLVPDNE. The whole CDR3 region reads CASSLVPDNEQFF. Full variable domain (remainder filled in from reference TRBV5-5 and TRBJ2-1): DAGVTQSPTHLIKTRGQQVTLRCSPISGHKSVSWYQQVLGQGPQFIFQYYEKEERGRGNFPDRFSARQFPNYSSELNVNALLLGDSALYLCASSLVPDNEQFFGPGTRLTVL.

This clone has ten or more counts. The DNA ends 3 residues before the CDR3 does, and the rest of the CDR3 is filled in from the germline J gene. The rearrangement joins TRBV6-2 or TRBV6-3 to TRBJ2-1; 9 bases are a match to TRBD2. V lost 6 bases to trimming and J lost 4 bases; unmatched junction nucleotides: 4. Germline V CDR1 and CDR2: MNHEY, SVGEGT. The CDR3 is 14 amino acids. The CDR3 region is CASSPTSGYNEQFF. Partial CDR3 DNA: TGTGCCAGCAGCCCGACTAGCGGATACAATGAG.

In this sample, this clone turned up many times. The read terminates 3 residues before the CDR3 end, so the remaining end is supplied by the germline J gene. This sequence joins TRBV30 and TRBJ1-1, with 7 bases matching TRBD1. V lost 6 bases to trimming and J lost 1 base; unmatched junction nucleotides: 5. The germline CDR1 and CDR2 sequences are GTSNPN and SVGIG (reference sequence). This CDR3 has 13 amino acids. The part of the CDR3 DNA that was read is TGTGCCTGTCGGGACAGCCCGAACACTGAA. It translates to CACRDSPNTE. The entire CDR3 sequence reads CACRDSPNTEAFF.

This clone was observed many times. The sequenced fragment ends 3 residues before the CDR3 boundary, so the rest is inferred from the germline J gene. This rearrangement joins TRBV12-3 or TRBV12-4 to TRBJ2-7; 8 nucleotides agree with TRBD2. This CDR3 spans 14 amino acids. V lost 3 bases, J lost 5 bases, and 6 bases stayed unmatched. CDR3 sequence reads: CASSLAGGNHEQYF. The covered CDR3 bases are TGTGCCAGCAGTTTGGCGGGAGGTAACCACGAG.

Ten or more counts support this clone. The CDR3 goes on 3 residues after the read ends, and that part is filled in from the germline J gene. This rearrangement joins TRBV6-1 to TRBJ2-3, with D possibly being TRBD2 (6 bases). Germline V gives CDR1 MNHNS, CDR2 SASEGT. There are 18 residues in the CDR3. Trimming took 2 bases from V and 0 from J, leaving 18 bases between them. This CDR3 is CASSEFLGLYSSTDTQYF. The sequenced part of the CDR3 DNA is TGTGCCAGCAGTGAATTTCTGGGACTCTATTCTAGCACAGATACG.

This clone was counted many times. A junction end diverges from the germline sequence, so it may reflect a read error. The sequence runs out 3 residues before the end of the CDR3; the remainder is reconstructed from the germline J gene. The J gene is TRBJ2-3, the V gene TRBV7-7; TRBD2 matches at 7 bases. Germline lookup yields CDR1 SSHAT and CDR2 FNYEAQ (reference sequence). The CDR3 spans 14 residues. The covered CDR3 bases are TGTGCTAGCAGCTTAAGCGGGGGCACAGATACG. Protein product: CASSLSGGTDT. The entire CDR3 is CASSLSGGTDTQYF.

In this sample, this clone turned up many times. The read terminates 3 residues ahead of where the CDR3 ends, so the germline J gene completes it. The chain uses TRBV6-1 and TRBJ1-2, with a tentative D call TRBD1 (6 bases). Germline loops: CDR1 MNHNS, CDR2 SASEGT. V lost 1 base and J 4 bases, leaving 10 bases between the germline ends. The CDR3 extends over 14 amino acids. The CDR3 bases that were read are TGTGCCAGCAGTGAAGTGGACAGACCCTATGGC. The encoded protein is CASSEVDRPYG. The whole CDR3 protein is CASSEVDRPYGYTF.

This clone was seen at least ten times. The read is 3 residues too short to cover the CDR3 end, so that end is filled in from the germline J gene. This chain links TRBV7-9 with TRBJ2-2; D may be TRBD1 (5 bases). V lost 5 bases to trimming and J lost 6 bases, with 10 bases between them. Germline CDR1 is SEHNR and CDR2 is FQNEAQ (reference sequence). The CDR3 is made up of 13 amino acids. CDR3 amino acids: CASSPRESGELFF. CDR3 bases read: TGTGCCAGCAGCCCCAGGGAATCCGGGGAG.

Concerning this clone itself: With the read ending 3 residues before the CDR3 end, the germline J gene is used to fill in that end. V and J are TRBV7-6 and TRBJ2-1, with D perhaps matching TRBD1 (6 bases). In germline, CDR1 is SGHVS, CDR2 FNYEAQ. CDR3 size: 13 residues. V gave up 5 bases and J gave up 8 bases, with 13 bases separating them. CDR3 residues: CASSLQGPDEQFF. Incomplete CDR3 DNA: TGTGCCAGCAGCCTACAGGGTCCCGATGAG. Using reference TRBV7-6 and TRBJ2-1 for the parts outside the CDR3, the full variable domain is GAGVSQSPRYKVTKRGQDVALRCDPISGHVSLYWYRQALGQGPEFLTYFNYEAQQDKSGLPNDRFSAERPEGSISTLTIQRTEQRDSAMYRCASSLQGPDEQFFGPGTRLTVL.

This clone was counted only a few times. With the read ending 3 residues before the CDR3 end, the germline J gene is used to fill in that end. This chain joins TRBV7-6 and TRBJ2-7; D unresolved. Trimming took off 5 bases at V and 0 bases at J, with 20 bases between the two ends. Germline lookup yields CDR1 SGHVS and CDR2 FNYEAQ. The CDR3 covers 17 residues. CDR3 residues: CASSPPVTGKLSYEQYF. The sequenced part of the CDR3 DNA is TGTGCCAGCAGCCCCCCCGTAACGGGTAAGCTCTCCTACGAG.

This clone was seen repeatedly, ten times or more. The read comes to an end 3 residues before the CDR3 does, leaving the germline J gene to fill in the end. The V and J genes are TRBV5-5 and TRBJ2-5; D call uncertain. Per germline, CDR1 SGHKS and CDR2 YYEKEE (reference sequence). The CDR3 has 14 residues. V was cut by 1 base and J by 5 bases, with 12 bases left in between. CDR3 sequence reads: CASSLLILWETQYF. CDR3 DNA (partial): TGTGCCAGCAGCTTGTTGATACTTTGGGAGACC.

This clone showed up many times. The CDR3 end falls 3 residues outside the read, so it is completed with the germline J gene. The chain combines TRBV5-6 with TRBJ2-1; 11 positions agree with TRBD2. The CDR3 covers 15 residues. Germline lookup yields CDR1 SGHDT and CDR2 YYEEEE. V shed 5 bases and J 2 bases; nucleotides not matched to a gene: 3. The sequenced CDR3 bases are TGTGCCAGCAGTCATAGCGGGGGGGCCTACAATGAG. This encodes CASSHSGGAYNE. The whole CDR3 reads CASSHSGGAYNEQFF.

This clone appeared a few times. The sequenced fragment ends 3 residues before the CDR3 boundary, so the rest is inferred from the germline J gene. The J gene is TRBJ1-5, the V gene TRBV2; no firm D call. Trimming removed 11 bases at V and 2 bases at J, with 19 bases between. Looked up from germline, CDR1 is SNHLY and CDR2 is FYNNEI. CDR3 length: 15 amino acids. The sequenced CDR3 bases are TGTGCCTGCAATATGGAGGGTAGCGGCAATCAGCCC. Protein: CACNMEGSGNQP. The CDR3, in full, reads CACNMEGSGNQPQHF.

CDR3 amino acids: CATQSGNQETQYF. CDR3 DNA, as far as it was read: TGTGCCACCCAATCGGGGAACCAAGAGACC. The chain couples TRBV19 to TRBJ2-5; weak D call: TRBD2 (5 bases). Read sequence stops 3 residues before the CDR3 end, and the germline J gene provides the missing end. Germline lookup yields CDR1 LNHDA and CDR2 SQIVND (reference sequence). The CDR3 covers 13 residues. Deletions cut 10 bases from V and 0 bases from J, with 12 bases between.

This clone was counted at least ten times. The CDR3 goes on 3 residues after the read ends, and that part is filled in from the germline J gene. The gene calls are TRBV9 and TRBJ1-2, with a weak D call TRBD1 (6 bases). Trimming took off 1 base at V and 2 bases at J, with 12 bases between the two ends. The length of the CDR3 is 15 residues. Germline-derived CDR1 and CDR2 are SGDLS and YYNGEE. The sequenced part of the CDR3 DNA is TGTGCCAGCAGCGTAAACCCTCAGGGGAACTATGGC. Amino acid sequence: CASSVNPQGNYG. The full CDR3 protein reads CASSVNPQGNYGYTF.

This clone was seen many times. The read stops 3 residues short of the end of the CDR3; the missing end is completed from the germline J gene. The chain uses TRBV24-1 and TRBJ2-3, with TRBD2 matching 10 bases. This CDR3 contains 17 residues. In germline, CDR1 is KGHDR, CDR2 SFDVKD. V was pared by 3 bases and J by 0 bases, with 5 bases of the junction left unmatched. The CDR3 region is CATSDTRTSGSTDTQYF. The CDR3 DNA, read in part, is TGTGCCACCAGTGATACCCGGACTAGCGGTAGCACAGATACG.

In this sample, this clone turned up many times. The read falls 3 residues short of the CDR3 end, and the missing part is taken from the germline J gene. The rearrangement links TRBV19 to TRBJ2-7; 10 bases are shared with TRBD1. CDR3 length equals 14 residues. CDR1 and CDR2 (germline): LNHDA, SQIVND (reference sequence). After removal of 5 bases from V and 6 bases from J, the junction contained 7 bases not matched to a gene. The sequenced part of the CDR3 DNA is TGTGCCAGTAGTGCTCGACAGGGGGCAAGCGAG. It yields the protein CASSARQGASE. The whole CDR3 sequence reads CASSARQGASEQYF.

Many counts were recorded for this clone. The read ends 3 residues early relative to the CDR3; the germline J gene fills the gap. V is TRBV20-1 and J is TRBJ2-7, with TRBD2 matching over 9 bases. The CDR3 runs to 15 residues. CDR1 and CDR2 from the germline V gene are DFQATT and SNEGSKA (reference sequence). Unmatched junction bases numbered 8, after V lost 3 bases and J lost 2 bases. The covered CDR3 bases are TGCAGTGCTAGGGAACCTAGCGGGATGCCCTACGAG. It codes for CSAREPSGMPYE. The complete CDR3 sequence is CSAREPSGMPYEQYF.

Comment on this clone: Read coverage stops 3 residues before the CDR3 terminus; the germline J gene supplies the remainder. V usage is TRBV19 and J usage is TRBJ2-3, with a weak D call TRBD1 (5 bases). Germline-derived CDR1 and CDR2 are LNHDA and SQIVND (reference sequence). The CDR3 runs to 14 residues. The sequenced part of the CDR3 DNA is TGTGCCAGTAGAGGGAAGACAGACAATCAGCCG. Amino acids: CASRGKTDNQP. The entire CDR3 sequence reads CASRGKTDNQPQYF.

This clone appeared many times. Read sequence stops 3 residues before the CDR3 end, and the germline J gene provides the missing end. The chain is built from TRBV7-9 and TRBJ1-1; D is unclear. The CDR3 length is 14 residues. Germline CDR1 is SEHNR and CDR2 is FQNEAQ (reference sequence). Trimming left V 1 base short and J 4 bases short, with 10 bases between. Here the CDR3 reads CASSLVMEGTEAFF. The CDR3 DNA, read in part, is TGTGCCAGCAGCTTAGTAATGGAGGGCACTGAA.

This clone was counted many times. Read data end 3 residues before the CDR3 end; the end is taken from the germline J gene. The chain is built from TRBV20-1 and TRBJ1-2, with TRBD1 as a possible D gene (5 bases). Germline lookup yields CDR1 DFQATT and CDR2 SNEGSKA (reference sequence). This CDR3 is built from 14 residues. V lost 4 bases and J 0 bases, leaving 12 bases between the germline ends. CDR3 protein: CSATSGGANYGYTF. CDR3 DNA (partial): TGCAGTGCTACCTCCGGAGGGGCTAACTATGGC.

Only a few counts were recorded for this clone. From the germline J gene comes the end of the CDR3, since the read stops 3 residues before it. The rearrangement links TRBV6-1 to TRBJ2-1; possibly TRBD2 for D (7 bases). Germline V gene sequence: CDR1 MNHNS, CDR2 SASEGT. This CDR3 is built from 14 residues. The V gene lost 0 bases and the J gene lost 6 bases, with 9 bases spanning the gap. The sequenced CDR3 bases are TGTGCCAGCAGTGAAGCGGGGGGGCTCAATGAG. It encodes CASSEAGGLNE. The full CDR3 sequence reads CASSEAGGLNEQFF.